A single sample is the source of the 25 T cell receptor beta chains below, sequenced in a study of early T cells in non-severe SARS-CoV-2 infection. One entry per CDR3 protein, called by TCRdb with MiXCR from the 5' RACE reads. In the table there are some 66,000 distinct CDR3 sequences, over 8% of which are singletons. Sequencing used whole blood. Receptors were obtained from an adult who was a healthcare worker with PCR-confirmed SARS-CoV-2 infection or an uninfected control (not recorded which).

In this sample, this clonotype turned up a few times. The gene calls are TRBV20-1 and TRBJ2-7, with D tentatively TRBD1 (6 bases). V lost 2 bases to trimming and J lost 6 bases, with 23 bases between them. CDR3 length equals 16 residues. The germline CDR1 and CDR2 sequences are DFQATT and SNEGSKA (reference sequence). DNA for the CDR3: TGCAGTGCTAGAAGGATGGAGAGACAGGCTTACAGCGAGCAGTACTTC. Amino acids: CSARRMERQAYSEQYF.

This clonotype was observed at least ten times. The chain employs TRBV12-3 or TRBV12-4 and TRBJ2-6; D remains unclear. With 6 bases removed from V and 0 bases from J, the gap between germline ends came to 6 bases. This CDR3 contains 14 residues. The CDR3 loop reads CASSTSSGANVLTF. In DNA, the CDR3 is TGTGCCAGCAGCACGTCCTCTGGGGCCAACGTCCTGACTTTC.

The V call is TRBV7-6, the J call TRBJ2-5, with 10 bases aligning to TRBD1. The CDR3 covers 16 residues. The germline V gene has CDR1 SGHVS and CDR2 FNYEAQ. With 3 bases clipped from V and 3 bases from J, the junction kept 7 bases outside the gene matches. The CDR3 region has the DNA TGTGCCAGCAGCTTTTTCGGACAGGGGGTTGAAGAGACCCAGTACTTC. It translates to CASSFFGQGVEETQYF.

The rearrangement joins TRBV7-2 to TRBJ2-7; TRBD2 agrees at 9 bases. V trimming: 5 bases; J trimming: 0 bases; junction bases outside the gene matches: 5. Germline lookup yields CDR1 SGHTA and CDR2 FQGNSA. The CDR3 extends over 15 amino acids. CDR3 amino acids: CASSLSSGISYEQYF. The CDR3 DNA follows: TGTGCCAGCAGCCTCTCTAGCGGGATCTCCTACGAGCAGTACTTC.

The J gene is TRBJ1-5, the V gene TRBV4-1; D is undetermined. Germline CDR1 and CDR2: MGHRA and YSYEKL. V lost 0 bases, J lost 5 bases, and 5 bases lay in between. The CDR3 runs 13 residues. The CDR3 here is CASSQDGYQPQHF. The CDR3 region has the DNA TGCGCCAGCAGCCAAGACGGATATCAGCCCCAGCATTTT.

To note about this clonotype: One end of the junction varies from germline; a read error may be responsible. This chain connects TRBV9 to TRBJ2-1, with D perhaps matching TRBD2 (6 bases). The CDR3 has 14 residues. Germline CDR1 reads SGDLS; CDR2 reads YYNGEE. Here the CDR3 reads CASSSRSLASLHSF. The CDR3 DNA sequence: TGTGCCAGCAGCTCCCGGTCCCTAGCGAGCCTCCACTCATTC.

This clonotype showed up just a few times. The genes are TRBV18 and TRBJ1-2, with a tentative D call TRBD1 (5 bases). V lost 1 base and J lost 5, with 23 bases in between. The CDR3 loop spans 18 amino acids. Germline loops: CDR1 KGHSH, CDR2 LQKENI. CDR3 amino acids: CASSPRAEGVALSYGYTF. In nucleotides, the CDR3 is TGTGCCAGCTCACCACGGGCGGAAGGGGTCGCCCTATCTTATGGCTACACCTTC. Combining the CDR3 with reference TRBV18 and TRBJ1-2 gives the whole variable domain NAGVMQNPRHLVRRRGQEARLRCSPMKGHSHVYWYRQLPEEGLKFMVYLQKENIIDESGMPKERFSAEFPKEGPSILRIQQVVRGDSAAYFCASSPRAEGVALSYGYTFGSGTRLTVV.

This clonotype was picked up many times. CDR3 bases: TGTGCCAGCAGCCCCAGAGGGGCGTCGGGGGAGACCCAGTACTTC. This codes for CASSPRGASGETQYF. The rearrangement links TRBV7-2 to TRBJ2-5; D possibly matches TRBD1 or TRBD2 (5 bases each). This CDR3 spans 15 amino acids. Germline V gene sequence: CDR1 SGHTA, CDR2 FQGNSA. Trimming left V 5 bases short and J 5 bases short, with 18 bases between.

This clonotype occurred a few times. CDR3 sequence (DNA): TGTGCCAGCAGTTCCCGGCCAGGCTCCTACAATGAGCAGTTCTTC. Protein sequence: CASSSRPGSYNEQFF. V usage is TRBV27 and J usage is TRBJ2-1; D is undetermined. V dropped 4 bases and J dropped 0 bases, with 10 bases sitting between them. The length of the CDR3 is 15 residues. Germline CDR1 reads MNHEY; CDR2 reads SMNVEV (reference sequence).

V gene TRBV20-1 combines with J gene TRBJ2-3; D gene ambiguous. The CDR3 is 9 amino acids. CDR1 and CDR2 (germline): DFQATT, SNEGSKA (reference sequence). Trimming took off 5 bases at V and 4 bases at J, with 1 base between the two ends. CDR3: CSAPDTQYF. The DNA of the CDR3 is TGCAGTGCTCCAGATACGCAGTATTTT.

This clonotype has just a few counts. The rearrangement links TRBV20-1 to TRBJ1-5, with no clear D. V shed 3 bases and J shed 5 bases, with 17 bases lying between them. CDR1 is DFQATT, CDR2 SNEGSKA, per germline (reference sequence). CDR3 length: 15 amino acids. The CDR3 is CSASDGLGGYQPQHF. CDR3 bases: TGCAGTGCTAGTGACGGCCTTGGAGGCTATCAGCCCCAGCATTTT.

This clonotype turned up a few times. This rearrangement joins TRBV11-2 to TRBJ2-6; D call uncertain. V lost 4 bases and J 4 bases, leaving 11 bases between the germline ends. From germline, CDR1 is SGHAT and CDR2 FQNNGV. This CDR3 is 15 amino acids long. The CDR3 region has the DNA TGTGCCAGCAGCTCCGATAGACTGGGGGCCAACGTCCTGACTTTC. Amino acid sequence: CASSSDRLGANVLTF.

V and J are TRBV7-8 and TRBJ2-1; TRBD2 aligns across 8 bases. Germline trimming cut 1 base from V and 5 bases from J; bases unmatched to any gene: 4. Germline values: CDR1 SGHVS, CDR2 FQNEAQ. This CDR3 has 15 amino acids. The CDR3 sequence is CASSLVREGHNEQFF. As DNA, the CDR3 is TGTGCCAGCAGCTTAGTCCGGGAGGGCCACAATGAGCAGTTCTTC.

This clonotype was seen a few times. The chain combines TRBV20-1 with TRBJ2-4; D might be TRBD2 (6 bases). The CDR3 has 16 amino acids. V dropped 5 bases and J dropped 11 bases, with 28 bases sitting between them. Germline V gene sequence: CDR1 DFQATT, CDR2 SNEGSKA (reference sequence). The CDR3 reads CSAPLRTTGLVSVQYF. CDR3 coding DNA: TGCAGTGCTCCCCTCCGGACTACGGGGCTTGTGTCGGTTCAGTACTTC.

The rearrangement uses TRBV29-1 and TRBJ2-3, with 7 bases matching TRBD2. The germline CDR1 and CDR2 sequences are SQVTM and ANQGSEA. V trimming: 7 bases; J trimming: 1 base; junction bases outside the gene matches: 2. CDR3 length: 12 residues. The CDR3 sequence is CSETSGTDTQYF. As DNA, the CDR3 is TGCAGCGAAACTAGCGGCACAGATACGCAGTATTTT.

The chain couples TRBV20-1 to TRBJ2-1; D remains ambiguous. CDR1 is DFQATT, CDR2 SNEGSKA, per germline (reference sequence). The CDR3 extends over 13 amino acids. The ends were cut back, 6 bases at V and 6 bases at J, with 15 bases in the middle. This chain's CDR3 is CSAPDGFTNEQFF. In nucleotides, the CDR3 is TGCAGTGCCCCGGATGGCTTCACCAATGAGCAGTTCTTC.

This clonotype was observed at least ten times. V gene TRBV20-1 combines with J gene TRBJ2-1; 7 bases align to TRBD2. CDR1 is DFQATT and CDR2 is SNEGSKA in the germline V gene (reference sequence). This CDR3 has 16 amino acids. The CDR3 region has the DNA TGCAGGAGCGGCCGCAGCGGGGTCGCAACCTACAATGAGCAGTTCTTC. Translation: CRSGRSGVATYNEQFF.

This clonotype was counted only a few times. The chain carries TRBV5-4 and TRBJ2-3, with 7 bases lining up with TRBD2. The CDR3 length is 17 residues. CDR1 is SGHNT and CDR2 is YYREEE in the germline V gene (reference sequence). The junction had 13 bases not matched to a gene; V was cut back by 3 bases and J by 3 bases. For the CDR3, the DNA is TGTGCCAGCAGCTCAAATAACGGGAGGATCGAAACAGATACGCAGTATTTT. This gives the protein CASSSNNGRIETDTQYF.

This clonotype has more than one count but fewer than ten. V usage is TRBV4-2 and J usage is TRBJ2-3; D gene ambiguous. Trimming removed 4 bases from V and 2 bases from J, with 7 bases in between. CDR3 length: 13 residues. CDR1 is LGHNA, CDR2 YNFKEQ, per germline. The CDR3 spells CASSPEYTDTQYF. DNA of the CDR3: TGTGCCAGCAGCCCAGAATACACAGATACGCAGTATTTT.

Comments on this clonotype: With a much larger clone just one base away, this may be a read error. The chain couples TRBV29-1 to TRBJ2-3; TRBD2 matches at 7 bases. Losses at the gene ends were 6 bases for V and 4 bases for J; bases not matched to a gene: 10. CDR1 is SQVTM and CDR2 is ANQGSEA in the germline V gene. This CDR3 region has 14 residues. CDR3 sequence reads: CSVLTTSRADTQYF. Here the CDR3 DNA reads TGCAGCGTCCTCACGACTAGCCGGGCAGATACGCAGTATTTT.

The J gene is TRBJ2-3, the V gene TRBV24-1; TRBD1 might be the D (7 bases). Germline loops: CDR1 KGHDR, CDR2 SFDVKD. The V gene lost 3 bases and the J gene lost 0 bases, with 15 bases spanning the gap. CDR3 size: 17 residues. As DNA, the CDR3 is TGTGCCACCAGTGATCCAGGGGGGCGGAGCAGCACAGATACGCAGTATTTT. As protein: CATSDPGGRSSTDTQYF.

This clonotype was found a few times. The chain uses TRBV20-1 and TRBJ2-5, with TRBD2 identical over 8 bases. V was pared by 8 bases and J by 5 bases, with 7 bases of the junction left unmatched. Germline V lookup: CDR1 DFQATT, CDR2 SNEGSKA (reference sequence). The CDR3 loop spans 12 amino acids. The CDR3 loop reads CSPLAGGETQYF. The DNA for the CDR3 is TGCAGTCCCCTAGCGGGCGGGGAGACCCAGTACTTC.

The chain couples TRBV12-3 or TRBV12-4 to TRBJ2-4; 7 bases are shared with TRBD2. V was pared by 5 bases and J by 4 bases, with 14 bases of the junction left unmatched. CDR3 length: 17 amino acids. CDR3 in amino acids: CASSEPPSGRLKNIQYF. CDR3 in DNA: TGTGCCAGCAGTGAGCCTCCTAGCGGAAGGCTAAAAAACATTCAGTACTTC.

The rearrangement links TRBV9 to TRBJ2-1, with D perhaps TRBD2 (6 bases). V lost 3 bases and J 5 bases, leaving 12 bases between the germline ends. There are 14 residues in the CDR3. Germline V gene data show CDR1 as SGDLS and CDR2 as YYNGEE. The DNA for the CDR3 is TGTGCCAGCAGCGGGGGAGGCGGTCACAATGAGCAGTTCTTC. Translating gives CASSGGGGHNEQFF.

This clonotype appeared a few times. The rearrangement uses TRBV20-1 and TRBJ2-2; 9 bases are a match to TRBD2. This CDR3 comprises 15 residues. The V gene end was trimmed by 3 bases and the J gene end by 7 bases; junction bases not matched to a gene: 9. The V gene's germline CDR1 is DFQATT and CDR2 SNEGSKA (reference sequence). The CDR3, as DNA: TGCAGTGCTAGTCGGCGGGAGGGCCCCGGCGGGGAGCTGTTTTTT. Its protein product is CSASRREGPGGELFF.